These 13 T cell receptor beta chains were all obtained from the same sample, sequenced in a study of cytomegalovirus exposure and HLA in healthy donors. Both 60 Vbeta primers and 13 Jbeta primers went into the PCR. TCRdb's copy holds only in-frame clones and misses some; the assay was immunoSEQ multiplex PCR. The sample lists 170,000 or so clones; over 70% were seen once. Input material: PBMCs. The origin of the receptors is a woman in her forties or fifties in good health and CMV-seropositive.

CDR3 loop: CASSLDSLNTEAFF. The CDR3 coding sequence is TGCGCCAGCAGCTTGGACTCACTGAACACTGAAGCTTTCTTT. The rearrangement uses TRBV5-1 and TRBJ1-1, with D hard to call. The CDR3 extends over 14 amino acids. Trimming shortened V by 0 bases and J by 0 bases, and 6 bases separated the two germline ends. CDR1 is SGHRS, CDR2 YFSETQ, per germline.

The chain is built from TRBV9 and TRBJ2-2; TRBD1 agrees at 8 bases. The CDR3 sequence is 16 residues long. The V gene's germline CDR1 is SGDLS and CDR2 YYNGEE. Trimming removed 4 bases from V and 2 bases from J; junction bases left unmatched: 7. The CDR3: CASSRQGRPNTGELFF. In nucleotides, the CDR3 is TGTGCCAGCAGCAGACAGGGGAGGCCTAACACCGGGGAGCTGTTTTTT.

The chain combines TRBV2 with TRBJ1-6, with a possible D match to TRBD1 (6 bases). V lost 10 bases and J 4 bases, leaving 17 bases between the germline ends. This CDR3 has 15 residues. In germline, CDR1 is SNHLY, CDR2 FYNNEI. The CDR3 reads CATRGVSGYNSPLHF. In DNA form, the CDR3 reads TGTGCCACCAGGGGTGTATCAGGGTATAATTCACCCCTCCACTTT.

The chain employs TRBV30 and TRBJ2-7; no clear D. The germline gives CDR1 GTSNPN, CDR2 SVGIG (reference sequence). The CDR3 covers 11 residues. V was pared by 4 bases and J by 0 bases, with 4 bases between. The CDR3 loop reads CAWTSSYEQYF. DNA for the CDR3: TGTGCCTGGACCTCCTCCTACGAGCAGTACTTC.

The chain uses TRBV10-3 and TRBJ2-4; D might be TRBD1 (5 bases). Deletions cut 0 bases from V and 1 base from J, with 13 bases between. The CDR3 consists of 17 residues. CDR1 and CDR2 (germline): ENHRY, SYGVKD. CDR3: CAISESGRGSAKNIQYF. The CDR3 DNA sequence: TGTGCCATCAGTGAGTCGGGTAGGGGCTCGGCCAAAAACATTCAGTACTTC.

V usage is TRBV29-1 and J usage is TRBJ1-1; D perhaps matches TRBD1 (6 bases). The ends were cut back, 7 bases at V and 3 bases at J, with 12 bases in the middle. This CDR3 is 12 amino acids long. Germline assignment: CDR1 SQVTM and CDR2 ANQGSEA. The DNA of the CDR3 is TGCAGCGCAGGACAGAGAGACACTGAAGCTTTCTTT. It encodes CSAGQRDTEAFF. Full variable domain (rest looked up from reference TRBV29-1 and TRBJ1-1): SAVISQKPSRDICQRGTSLTIQCQVDSQVTMMFWYRQQPGQSLTLIATANQGSEATYESGFVIDKFPISRPNLTFSTLTVSNMSPEDSSIYLCSAGQRDTEAFFGQGTRLTVV.

The V call is TRBV30, the J call TRBJ2-1; perhaps TRBD2 as D (6 bases). The CDR3 covers 14 residues. V was pared by 1 base and J by 9 bases, with 16 bases between. Germline V CDR1 and CDR2: GTSNPN, SVGIG (reference sequence). CDR3 coding DNA: TGTGCCTGGAGTGGGGGAAGGGAGGCCGGTGAGCAGTTCTTC. Its translation: CAWSGGREAGEQFF.

This clone has more than one count but fewer than ten. The chain joins TRBV7-8 to TRBJ1-1; TRBD1 matches 8 bases. This CDR3 comprises 18 residues. Germline-derived CDR1 and CDR2 are SGHVS and FQNEAQ. V lost 2 bases to trimming and J lost 0 bases; unmatched junction nucleotides: 11. The CDR3 nucleotides are TGTGCCAGCAGCTTACGTTCCGTGACAGGGGCCTTGAACACTGAAGCTTTCTTT. Encoded protein: CASSLRSVTGALNTEAFF.

CDR3 protein: CASSLRGGVDHSKTQYF. The CDR3 DNA reads as TGCGCCAGCAGCTTGAGGGGTGGGGTGGACCATTCGAAGACCCAGTACTTC. V usage is TRBV5-1 and J usage is TRBJ2-5; D might be TRBD1 (5 bases). The germline V gene has CDR1 SGHRS and CDR2 YFSETQ. Trimming took off 1 base at V and 6 bases at J, with 22 bases between the two ends. CDR3 length: 17 residues.

The chain is built from TRBV11-2 and TRBJ2-2, with D perhaps TRBD1 (5 bases). The CDR3 contains 13 residues. V was shortened by 6 bases and J by 7 bases, with 12 bases between the two germline ends. The germline gives CDR1 SGHAT, CDR2 FQNNGV. The CDR3 is CASSILQVGELFF. Here the CDR3 DNA reads TGTGCCAGCAGTATCCTACAGGTCGGGGAGCTGTTTTTT.

The V and J genes are TRBV5-1 and TRBJ2-2, with 9 bases identical to TRBD1. Germline V gives CDR1 SGHRS, CDR2 YFSETQ. CDR3 length: 14 amino acids. V shed 4 bases and J 5 bases; nucleotides not matched to a gene: 3. The CDR3 DNA sequence: TGCGCCAGCAGCCCCGGGACAGGGACCGGGGAGCTGTTTTTT. Translation: CASSPGTGTGELFF. The complete variable domain, with remaining parts taken from reference TRBV5-1 and TRBJ2-2, reads KAGVTQTPRYLIKTRGQQVTLSCSPISGHRSVSWYQQTPGQGLQFLFEYFSETQRNKGNFPGRFSGRQFSNSRSEMNVSTLELGDSALYLCASSPGTGTGELFFGEGSRLTVL.

The rearrangement joins TRBV27 to TRBJ2-4, with 10 bases fitting TRBD2. Germline values: CDR1 MNHEY, CDR2 SMNVEV (reference sequence). Losses at the gene ends were 5 bases for V and 0 bases for J; bases not matched to a gene: 10. The CDR3 extends over 18 amino acids. CDR3 sequence (DNA): TGTGCCAGCAGTCCCTCTAGCGGGAGTCTTCTAGCCAAAAACATTCAGTACTTC. Translated, it gives CASSPSSGSLLAKNIQYF.

The genes are TRBV4-2 and TRBJ1-1; the D gene is possibly TRBD1 (5 bases). The CDR3 loop spans 17 amino acids. V was trimmed by 3 bases and J by 8 bases, leaving 25 bases between them. Germline V CDR1 and CDR2: LGHNA, YNFKEQ. Here the CDR3 DNA reads TGTGCCAGCAGCCACGCAAGGGGACTTTCCCTGCTCATGGAAGCTTTCTTT. This encodes CASSHARGLSLLMEAFF.